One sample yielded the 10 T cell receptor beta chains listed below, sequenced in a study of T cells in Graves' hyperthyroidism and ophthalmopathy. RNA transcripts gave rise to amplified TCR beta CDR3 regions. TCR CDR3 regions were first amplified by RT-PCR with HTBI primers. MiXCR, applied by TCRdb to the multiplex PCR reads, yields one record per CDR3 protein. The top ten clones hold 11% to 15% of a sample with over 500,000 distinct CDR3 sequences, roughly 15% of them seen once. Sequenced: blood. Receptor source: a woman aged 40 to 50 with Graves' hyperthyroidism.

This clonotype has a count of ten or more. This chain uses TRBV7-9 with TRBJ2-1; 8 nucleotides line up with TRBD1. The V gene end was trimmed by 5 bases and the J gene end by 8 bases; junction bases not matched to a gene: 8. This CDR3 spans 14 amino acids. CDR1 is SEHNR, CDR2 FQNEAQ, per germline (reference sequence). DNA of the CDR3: TGTGCCAGCAGCCCCGCAGGGGGCTCGGATGAGCAGTTCTTC. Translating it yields CASSPAGGSDEQFF.

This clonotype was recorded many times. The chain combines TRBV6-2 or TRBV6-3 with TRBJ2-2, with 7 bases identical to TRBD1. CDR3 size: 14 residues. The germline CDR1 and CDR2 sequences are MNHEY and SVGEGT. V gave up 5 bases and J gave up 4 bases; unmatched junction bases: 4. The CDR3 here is CASSKTGVTGELFF. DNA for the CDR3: TGTGCCAGCAGTAAAACAGGGGTCACCGGGGAGCTGTTTTTT.

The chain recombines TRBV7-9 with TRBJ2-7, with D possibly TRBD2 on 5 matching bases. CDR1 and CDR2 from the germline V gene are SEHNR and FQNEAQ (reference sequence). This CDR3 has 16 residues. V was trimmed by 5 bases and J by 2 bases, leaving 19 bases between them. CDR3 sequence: CASSQDLEAPPYEQYF. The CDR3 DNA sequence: TGTGCCAGCAGCCAAGATTTGGAGGCGCCGCCCTACGAGCAGTACTTC.

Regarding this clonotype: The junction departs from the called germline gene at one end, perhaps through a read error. DNA for the CDR3: TGTGCTAGCAGTTCAGACAGGGGCCACCAAGAGACCCAGTACTTC. Protein product: CASSSDRGHQETQYF. The chain is built from TRBV7-7 and TRBJ2-5; 8 bases agree with TRBD1. The CDR3 runs 15 residues. Per the germline V gene, CDR1 is SSHAT and CDR2 is FNYEAQ (reference sequence).

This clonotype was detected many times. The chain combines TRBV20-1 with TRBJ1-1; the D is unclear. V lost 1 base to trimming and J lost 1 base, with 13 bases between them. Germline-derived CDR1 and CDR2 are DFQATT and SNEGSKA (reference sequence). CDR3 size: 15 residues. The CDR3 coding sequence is TGCAGTGCTAGAGTTGGGAGTCACCAGAACACTGAAGCTTTCTTT. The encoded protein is CSARVGSHQNTEAFF.

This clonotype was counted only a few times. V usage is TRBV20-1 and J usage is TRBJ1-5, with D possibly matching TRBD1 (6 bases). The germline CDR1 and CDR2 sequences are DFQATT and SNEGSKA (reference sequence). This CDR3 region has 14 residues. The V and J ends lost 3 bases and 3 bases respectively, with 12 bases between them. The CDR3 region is CSASTNRDNQPQHF. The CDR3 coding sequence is TGCAGTGCTAGTACAAACAGGGACAATCAGCCCCAGCATTTT.

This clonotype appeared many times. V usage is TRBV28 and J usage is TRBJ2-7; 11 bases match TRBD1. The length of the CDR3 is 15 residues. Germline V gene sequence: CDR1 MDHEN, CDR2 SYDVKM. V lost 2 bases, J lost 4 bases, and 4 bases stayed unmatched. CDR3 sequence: CASSLVGQGGYEQYF. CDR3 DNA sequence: TGTGCCAGCAGTTTAGTGGGACAGGGGGGTTACGAGCAGTACTTC.

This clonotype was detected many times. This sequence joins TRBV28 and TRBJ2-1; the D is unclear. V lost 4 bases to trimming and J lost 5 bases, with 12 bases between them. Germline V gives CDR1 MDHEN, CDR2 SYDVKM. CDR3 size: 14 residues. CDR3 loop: CASSYSDRNNEQFF. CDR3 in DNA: TGTGCCAGCAGTTACTCGGACCGCAACAATGAGCAGTTCTTC.

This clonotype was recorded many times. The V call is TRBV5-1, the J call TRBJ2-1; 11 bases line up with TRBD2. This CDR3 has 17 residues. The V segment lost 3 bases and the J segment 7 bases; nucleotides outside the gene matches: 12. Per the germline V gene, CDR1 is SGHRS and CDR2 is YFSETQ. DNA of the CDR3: TGCGCCAGCAGCTCAGTAACTAGCGGGAGAGGAGGGAATGAGCAGTTCTTC. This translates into CASSSVTSGRGGNEQFF.

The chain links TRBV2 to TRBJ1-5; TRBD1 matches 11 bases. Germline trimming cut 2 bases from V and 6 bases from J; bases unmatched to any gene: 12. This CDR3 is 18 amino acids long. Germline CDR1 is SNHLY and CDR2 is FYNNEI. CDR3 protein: CASSELGGGQGARQPQHF. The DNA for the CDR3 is TGTGCCAGCAGTGAATTGGGGGGTGGACAGGGGGCGCGTCAGCCCCAGCATTTT. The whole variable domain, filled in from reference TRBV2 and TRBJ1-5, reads EPEVTQTPSHQVTQMGQEVILRCVPISNHLYFYWYRQILGQKVEFLVSFYNNEISEKSEIFDDQFSVERPDGSNFTLKIRSTKLEDSAMYFCASSELGGGQGARQPQHFGDGTRLSIL.